A selection of T cell receptor beta chains follows, all from one sample in a study of blood T cell repertoires in COVID-19. Method: immunoSEQ multiplex PCR; TCRdb's copy keeps in-frame clones and lacks some. The repertoire holds 210,000 or so clones, with 85% as singletons. Sequencing input: peripheral blood. Receptors originate from a man aged 45 to 65 with COVID-19, enrolled during active disease. The CDR3 runs from the conserved cysteine through the conserved F or W. A D gene is named only where the DNA matches it firmly. Clone size is stated in some rows and not others, as once, few, many or a class when expanded.

D gene	J gene	V gene	clone size	CDR3 protein	CDR3 DNA
TRBD1	TRBJ2-7	TRBV24-1	once	CATSDHGQESSYEQYF	TGTGCCACCAGTGACCACGGACAGGAGAGCTCCTACGAGCAGTACTTC
TRBD1	TRBJ1-3	TRBV27	-	CASSLGSGTASGNTIYF	TGTGCCAGCAGTTTAGGCTCCGGGACAGCCTCTGGAAACACCATATATTTT
-	TRBJ2-3	TRBV11-2	-	CASSFATGTADTQYF	TGTGCCAGCAGCTTCGCGACAGGAACGGCAGATACGCAGTATTTT
-	TRBJ2-1	TRBV3-1/TRBV3-2	-	CASSQRDLRGEQFF	TGTGCCAGCAGCCAACGAGACCTTCGAGGTGAGCAGTTCTTC
TRBD1	TRBJ1-2	TRBV2	-	CASSEAKTGGRYGYTF	TGTGCCAGCAGTGAAGCGAAGACAGGGGGCCGTTATGGCTACACCTTC
-	TRBJ2-7	TRBV19	once	CASSIGRPYRAAHEQYF	TGTGCCAGTAGTATAGGGCGGCCCTACAGGGCGGCCCACGAGCAGTACTTC
-	TRBJ1-3	TRBV24-1	-	CATSEGATSGNTIYF	TGTGCCACCAGTGAGGGGGCGACCTCTGGAAACACCATATATTTT
TRBD2	TRBJ2-5	TRBV10-3	-	CAISELAGGETQYF	TGTGCCATCAGCGAACTAGCGGGAGGAGAGACCCAGTACTTC
-	TRBJ2-1	TRBV19	-	CASSRTDYNEQFF	TGTGCCAGCTCGAGGACAGACTACAATGAGCAGTTCTTC
TRBD1	TRBJ2-3	TRBV7-3	-	CASSFTGEDTQYF	TGTGCCAGCAGCTTTACAGGGGAAGATACGCAGTATTTT
-	TRBJ2-1	TRBV19	-	CASSTRQSSYNEQFF	TGTGCCAGTAGTACCCGACAGAGCTCCTACAATGAGCAGTTCTTC
-	TRBJ1-6	TRBV6-1	-	CASSVSGYGSSSYNSPLHF	TGTGCCAGCAGTGTCTCCGGTTACGGCTCTAGCTCCTATAATTCACCCCTCCACTTT
TRBD1	TRBJ2-3	TRBV7-9	-	CASSSHRGRSPLTQYF	TGTGCCAGCAGCTCCCACAGGGGTCGGTCCCCGCTTACGCAGTATTTT
TRBD1	TRBJ2-5	TRBV7-2	-	CASSFQGAGETQYF	TGTGCCAGCAGCTTCCAGGGGGCGGGGGAGACCCAGTACTTC
-	TRBJ1-1	TRBV2	-	CASSEGGPNTEAFF	TGTGCCAGCAGTGAGGGGGGACCGAACACTGAAGCTTTCTTT
-	TRBJ1-5	TRBV18	-	CASSPREGLGQPQHF	TGTGCCAGCTCACCACGGGAGGGCTTAGGGCAGCCCCAGCATTTT
-	TRBJ2-5	TRBV15	-	CATSRGGQDEETQYF	TGTGCCACCAGCAGAGGGGGCCAGGATGAGGAGACCCAGTACTTC
TRBD2	TRBJ2-5	TRBV9	once	CASSVSGGAGGETQYF	TGTGCCAGCAGCGTCAGCGGGGGGGCCGGTGGGGAGACCCAGTACTTC
TRBD1	TRBJ1-5	TRBV6-1	-	CASSDRQGRQPQHF	TGTGCCAGCAGTGACCGACAGGGGAGGCAGCCCCAGCATTTT
TRBD1	TRBJ2-2	TRBV5-1	once	CASSRDRGETGELFF	TGCGCCAGCAGCAGAGACAGGGGAGAAACCGGGGAGCTGTTTTTT
TRBD1	TRBJ1-1	TRBV19	-	CASSPLQQGGLGTEAFF	TGTGCCAGTAGTCCCCTCCAACAGGGGGGATTGGGCACTGAAGCTTTCTTT
-	TRBJ1-2	TRBV2	-	CASILPRDLANYGYTF	TGTGCCAGCATCTTACCGAGGGATTTGGCTAACTATGGCTACACCTTC
TRBD2	TRBJ2-2	TRBV3-1/TRBV3-2	few	CASSQAGLAGGRNTGELFF	TGTGCCAGCAGCCAAGCGGGACTAGCGGGGGGCCGGAACACCGGGGAGCTGTTTTTT
-	TRBJ1-4	TRBV18	once	CASSPGGSEKLFF	TGTGCCAGCTCACCCGGAGGGAGTGAAAAACTGTTTTTT
TRBD1	TRBJ1-6	TRBV12-3/TRBV12-4	-	CASGDSYNSPLHF	TGTGCCAGCGGGGACAGTTATAATTCACCCCTCCACTTT
-	TRBJ2-2	TRBV18	-	CASSPRPTSGSSGELFF	TGTGCCAGCTCACCACGTCCCACTAGTGGAAGCTCCGGGGAGCTGTTTTTT
-	TRBJ2-7	TRBV7-2	-	CASSLLEDRPYEQYF	TGTGCCAGCAGCTTATTAGAGGACAGACCCTACGAGCAGTACTTC
TRBD2	TRBJ2-7	TRBV10-3	-	CAISESNGGNSYEQYF	TGTGCCATCAGTGAGTCGAACGGGGGGAATTCCTACGAGCAGTACTTC
TRBD2	TRBJ2-7	TRBV30	-	CAWSLGLAGGSYEQYF	TGTGCCTGGAGTTTGGGACTAGCGGGGGGATCCTACGAGCAGTACTTC
TRBD1	TRBJ2-5	TRBV2	-	CASSQGQALGTQYF	TGTGCCAGCAGCCAGGGACAGGCCCTGGGGACCCAGTACTTC
TRBD2	TRBJ2-1	TRBV9	-	CASSLRASGGLSLGNEQFF	TGTGCCAGCAGCCTTCGGGCTAGCGGGGGCCTATCCCTTGGGAATGAGCAGTTCTTC
TRBD1	TRBJ2-3	TRBV2	-	CASSEDRGTDTQYF	TGTGCCAGCAGTGAGGACAGGGGCACAGATACGCAGTATTTT
-	TRBJ2-7	TRBV28	-	CASSLGGARSYEQYF	TGTGCCAGCAGTTTAGGGGGGGCACGATCCTACGAGCAGTACTTC
-	TRBJ1-6	TRBV4-3	-	CASSELRSPPLHF	TGCGCCAGCAGCGAACTCCGAAGTCCGCCCCTCCACTTT
TRBD2	TRBJ2-2	TRBV7-3	-	CASSRPSGGNTGELFF	TGTGCCAGCAGCCGTCCTAGCGGGGGGAACACCGGGGAGCTGTTTTTT
TRBD1	TRBJ2-7	TRBV6-5	once	CASRFQGALHEQYF	TGTGCCAGCAGATTCCAGGGGGCGCTCCACGAGCAGTACTTC
-	TRBJ1-3	TRBV3-1/TRBV3-2	-	CASSPRRGSGNTIYF	TGTGCCAGCAGTCCCCGACGGGGGTCTGGAAACACCATATATTTT
-	TRBJ2-1	TRBV10-3	-	CAISDLSGANYEQFF	TGTGCCATCAGTGATCTCAGTGGGGCCAATTATGAGCAGTTCTTC
TRBD1	TRBJ2-7	TRBV28	-	CASSLDLSSTGATYEQYF	TGTGCCAGCAGTCTCGACCTCTCTTCGACAGGGGCAACCTACGAGCAGTACTTC
-	TRBJ1-2	TRBV5-4	few	CASSPTGIANYGYTF	TGTGCCAGCAGCCCTACAGGGATTGCTAACTATGGCTACACCTTC
TRBD2	TRBJ2-3	TRBV2	-	CASSEMTSGRTDTQYF	TGTGCCAGCAGTGAGATGACTAGCGGTCGCACAGATACGCAGTATTTT
-	TRBJ2-5	TRBV9	-	CASSVARMGGLLETQYF	TGTGCCAGCAGCGTAGCACGCATGGGGGGGCTGTTGGAGACCCAGTACTTC
-	TRBJ1-6	TRBV12-3/TRBV12-4	-	CASSRDSAPLHF	TGTGCCAGCAGCCGGGACTCGGCACCCCTCCACTTT
TRBD1	TRBJ2-3	TRBV7-9	-	CASSGDRVATDTQYF	TGTGCCAGCAGCGGCGACAGGGTAGCCACAGATACGCAGTATTTT
-	TRBJ1-2	TRBV3-1/TRBV3-2	-	CASSQDRRGAGGGYTF	TGTGCCAGCAGCCAAGATCGACGGGGGGCCGGTGGTGGCTACACCTTC
-	TRBJ1-2	TRBV7-8	-	CASSLRRGSGYTF	TGTGCCAGCAGCTTAAGGAGGGGTTCTGGCTACACCTTC
TRBD1	TRBJ1-2	TRBV2	-	CASSQGAQGANYGYTF	TGTGCCAGCAGTCAGGGCGCCCAGGGGGCCAACTATGGCTACACCTTC
TRBD2	TRBJ2-2	TRBV2	-	CASSEETSGVFANTGELFF	TGTGCCAGCAGTGAGGAGACTAGCGGGGTGTTCGCGAACACCGGGGAGCTGTTTTTT
-	TRBJ1-4	TRBV3-1/TRBV3-2	-	CASSQGLTVGNEKLFF	TGTGCCAGCAGCCAAGGACTGACCGTAGGAAATGAAAAACTGTTTTTT
-	TRBJ1-1	TRBV5-4	-	CASSLGSGANTEAFF	TGTGCCAGCAGCTTGGGGTCAGGGGCGAACACTGAAGCTTTCTTT
TRBD1	TRBJ1-1	TRBV5-3	few	CARKDRGNTEAFF	TGTGCCAGAAAGGACAGGGGGAACACTGAAGCTTTCTTT
TRBD1	TRBJ2-7	TRBV6-6	-	CASRTGGAYEQYF	TGTGCCAGCAGGACAGGGGGGGCCTACGAGCAGTACTTC
TRBD1	TRBJ1-1	TRBV5-1	-	CASSWGTGMNTEAFF	TGCGCCAGCAGCTGGGGGACAGGTATGAACACTGAAGCTTTCTTT
-	TRBJ1-3	TRBV6-5	-	CATLIGGKPMPIYF	TGTGCCACCCTTATAGGAGGGAAGCCCATGCCCATATATTTT
TRBD1	TRBJ1-5	TRBV10-2	-	CASSPTGFSNQPQHF	TGCGCCAGCAGCCCGACAGGGTTTTCCAATCAGCCCCAGCATTTT
-	TRBJ1-5	TRBV2	-	CASSPRNQPQHF	TGTGCCAGCAGTCCGAGAAATCAGCCCCAGCATTTT
-	TRBJ2-7	TRBV7-9	-	CASTGGGRWSGAQYF	TGTGCCAGCACTGGGGGCGGAAGGTGGAGCGGGGCGCAGTACTTC